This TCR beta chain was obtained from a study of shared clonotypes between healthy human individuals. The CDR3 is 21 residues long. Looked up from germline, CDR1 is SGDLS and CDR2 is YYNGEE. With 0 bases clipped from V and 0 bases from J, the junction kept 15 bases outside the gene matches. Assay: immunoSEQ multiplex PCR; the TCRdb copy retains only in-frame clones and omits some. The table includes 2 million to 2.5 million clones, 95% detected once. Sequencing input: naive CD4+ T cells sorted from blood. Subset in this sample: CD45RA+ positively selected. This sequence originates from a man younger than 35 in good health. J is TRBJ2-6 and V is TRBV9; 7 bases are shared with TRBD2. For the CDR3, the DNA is TGTGCCAGCAGCGTAGCTCGGGGAGCCGGGACTAAGATCTCTGGGGCCAACGTCCTGACTTTC. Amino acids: CASSVARGAGTKISGANVLTF.